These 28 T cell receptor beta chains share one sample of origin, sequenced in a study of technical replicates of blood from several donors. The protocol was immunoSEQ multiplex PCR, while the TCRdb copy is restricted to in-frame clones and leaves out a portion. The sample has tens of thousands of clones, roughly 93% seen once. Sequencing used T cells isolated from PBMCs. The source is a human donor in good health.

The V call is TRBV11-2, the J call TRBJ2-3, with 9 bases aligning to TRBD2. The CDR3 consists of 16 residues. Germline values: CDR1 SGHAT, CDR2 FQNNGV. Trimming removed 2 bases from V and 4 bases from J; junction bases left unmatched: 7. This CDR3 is CASSLSRGRGADTQYF. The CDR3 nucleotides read TGTGCCAGCAGCTTATCTCGCGGGAGGGGGGCAGATACGCAGTATTTT.

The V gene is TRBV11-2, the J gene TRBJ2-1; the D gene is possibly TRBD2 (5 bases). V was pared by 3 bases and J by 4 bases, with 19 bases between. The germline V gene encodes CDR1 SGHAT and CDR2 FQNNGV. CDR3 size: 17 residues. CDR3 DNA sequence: TGTGCCAGCAGCTTGGGTGAAGGGAGCGGACCGTACAATGAGCAGTTCTTC. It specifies CASSLGEGSGPYNEQFF.

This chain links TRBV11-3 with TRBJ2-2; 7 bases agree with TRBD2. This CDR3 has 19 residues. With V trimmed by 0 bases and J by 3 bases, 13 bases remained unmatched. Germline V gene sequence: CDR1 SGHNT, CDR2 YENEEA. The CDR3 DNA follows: TGTGCCAGCAGCTTAGAAGGGAGGGGCCCCTTTTTCGACACCGGGGAGCTGTTTTTT. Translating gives CASSLEGRGPFFDTGELFF.

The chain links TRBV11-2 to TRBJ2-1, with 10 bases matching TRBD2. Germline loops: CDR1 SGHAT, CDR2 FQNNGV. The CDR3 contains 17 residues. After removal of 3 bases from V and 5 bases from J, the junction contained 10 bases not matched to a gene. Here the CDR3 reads CASSFSKSGRANNEQFF. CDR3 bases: TGTGCCAGCAGCTTTAGTAAAAGCGGGAGGGCTAACAATGAGCAGTTCTTC.

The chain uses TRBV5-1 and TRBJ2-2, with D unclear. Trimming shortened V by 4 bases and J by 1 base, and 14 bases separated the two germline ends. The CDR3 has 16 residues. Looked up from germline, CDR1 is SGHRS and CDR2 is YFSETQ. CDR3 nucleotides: TGCGCCAGCAGCCCATACGTTTCAGGGAACACCGGGGAGCTGTTTTTT. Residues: CASSPYVSGNTGELFF.

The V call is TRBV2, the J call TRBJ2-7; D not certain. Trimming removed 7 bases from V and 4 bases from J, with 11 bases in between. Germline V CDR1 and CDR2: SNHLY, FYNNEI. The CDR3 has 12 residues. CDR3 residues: CASTGASYEQYF. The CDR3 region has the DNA TGTGCCAGCACTGGAGCGTCGTACGAGCAGTACTTC.

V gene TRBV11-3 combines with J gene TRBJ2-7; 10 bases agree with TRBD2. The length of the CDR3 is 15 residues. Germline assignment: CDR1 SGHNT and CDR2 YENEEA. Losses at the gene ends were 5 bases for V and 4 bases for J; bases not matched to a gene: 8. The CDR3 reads CASSPLASGGYEQYF. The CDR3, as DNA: TGTGCCAGCAGCCCGTTGGCTAGCGGGGGATACGAGCAGTACTTC.

The CDR3 protein is CASSLQGSNEKLFF. The CDR3 nucleotides read TGCGCCAGCAGCCTCCAGGGAAGCAATGAAAAACTGTTTTTT. The rearrangement uses TRBV5-1 and TRBJ1-4, with a tentative D call TRBD1 (5 bases). From germline, CDR1 is SGHRS and CDR2 YFSETQ. V was cut by 4 bases and J by 5 bases, with 12 bases left in between. This CDR3 region has 14 residues. Drawing the rest from reference TRBV5-1 and TRBJ1-4, the complete variable domain is KAGVTQTPRYLIKTRGQQVTLSCSPISGHRSVSWYQQTPGQGLQFLFEYFSETQRNKGNFPGRFSGRQFSNSRSEMNVSTLELGDSALYLCASSLQGSNEKLFFGSGTQLSVL.

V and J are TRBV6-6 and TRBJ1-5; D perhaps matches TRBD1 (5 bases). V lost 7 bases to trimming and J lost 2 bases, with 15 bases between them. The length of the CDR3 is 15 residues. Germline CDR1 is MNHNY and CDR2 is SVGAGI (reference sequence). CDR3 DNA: TGTGCCAGCACCGCAGGGCGGGGGGGCAATCAGCCCCAGCATTTT. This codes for CASTAGRGGNQPQHF.

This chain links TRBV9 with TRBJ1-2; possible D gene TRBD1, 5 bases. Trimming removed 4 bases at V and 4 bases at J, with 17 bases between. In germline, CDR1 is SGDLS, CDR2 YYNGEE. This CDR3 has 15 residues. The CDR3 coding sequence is TGTGCCAGCAGCCCCGGGGGTGCGGGTCTCTATGGCTACACCTTC. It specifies CASSPGGAGLYGYTF.

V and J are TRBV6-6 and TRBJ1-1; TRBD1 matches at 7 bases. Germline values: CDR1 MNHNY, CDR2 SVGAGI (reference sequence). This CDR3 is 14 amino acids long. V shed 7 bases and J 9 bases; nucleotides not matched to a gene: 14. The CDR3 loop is CASTQVRDSYQAFF. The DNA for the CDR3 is TGTGCCAGCACTCAAGTCCGGGACAGCTATCAAGCTTTCTTT.

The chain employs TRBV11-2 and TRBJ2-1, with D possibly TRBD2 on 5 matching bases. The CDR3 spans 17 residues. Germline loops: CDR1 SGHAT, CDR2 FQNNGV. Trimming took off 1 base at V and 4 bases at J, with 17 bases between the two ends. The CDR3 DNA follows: TGTGCCAGCAGCTTAGGAAGTTCCCTCGGGGTATACAATGAGCAGTTCTTC. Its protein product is CASSLGSSLGVYNEQFF.

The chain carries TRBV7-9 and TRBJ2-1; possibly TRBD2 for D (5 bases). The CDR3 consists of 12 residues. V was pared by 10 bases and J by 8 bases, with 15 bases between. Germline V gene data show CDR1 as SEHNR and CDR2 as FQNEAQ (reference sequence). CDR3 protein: CATEGRSDEQFF. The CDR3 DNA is TGTGCCACCGAGGGAAGGAGCGATGAGCAGTTCTTC.

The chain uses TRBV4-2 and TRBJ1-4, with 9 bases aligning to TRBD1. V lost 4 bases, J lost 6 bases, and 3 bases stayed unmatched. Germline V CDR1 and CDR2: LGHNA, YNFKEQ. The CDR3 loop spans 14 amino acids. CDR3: CASSPRQGDEKLFF. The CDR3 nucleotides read TGTGCCAGCAGCCCGCGACAGGGGGATGAAAAACTGTTTTTT.

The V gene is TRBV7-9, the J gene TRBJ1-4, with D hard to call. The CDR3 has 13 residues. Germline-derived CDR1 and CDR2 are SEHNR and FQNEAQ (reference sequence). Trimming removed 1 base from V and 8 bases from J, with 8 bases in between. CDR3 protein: CASSLVSVEKLFF. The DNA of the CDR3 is TGTGCCAGCAGCTTAGTATCTGTCGAAAAACTGTTTTTT.

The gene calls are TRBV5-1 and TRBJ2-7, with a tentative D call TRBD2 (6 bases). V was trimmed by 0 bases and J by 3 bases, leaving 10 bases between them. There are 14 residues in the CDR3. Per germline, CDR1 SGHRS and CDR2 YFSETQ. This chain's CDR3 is CASSLDRGNYEQYF. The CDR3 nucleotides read TGCGCCAGCAGCTTGGATCGGGGGAACTACGAGCAGTACTTC.

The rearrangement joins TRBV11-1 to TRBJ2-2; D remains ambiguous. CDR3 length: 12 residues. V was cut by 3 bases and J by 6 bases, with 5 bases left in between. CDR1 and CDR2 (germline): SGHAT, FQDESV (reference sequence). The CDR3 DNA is TGTGCCAGCAGCTTCCGTCCCGGGGAGCTGTTTTTT. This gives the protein CASSFRPGELFF. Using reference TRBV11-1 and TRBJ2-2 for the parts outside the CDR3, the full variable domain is EAEVAQSPRYKITEKSQAVAFWCDPISGHATLYWYRQILGQGPELLVQFQDESVVDDSQLPKDRFSAERLKGVDSTLKIQPAELGDSAMYLCASSFRPGELFFGEGSRLTVL.

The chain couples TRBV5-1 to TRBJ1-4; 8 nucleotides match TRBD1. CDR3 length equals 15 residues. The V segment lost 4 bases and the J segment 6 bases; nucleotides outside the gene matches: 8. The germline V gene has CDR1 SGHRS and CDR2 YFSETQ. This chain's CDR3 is CASSEGTGGDEKLFF. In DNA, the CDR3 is TGCGCCAGCAGCGAAGGGACAGGCGGGGATGAAAAACTGTTTTTT.

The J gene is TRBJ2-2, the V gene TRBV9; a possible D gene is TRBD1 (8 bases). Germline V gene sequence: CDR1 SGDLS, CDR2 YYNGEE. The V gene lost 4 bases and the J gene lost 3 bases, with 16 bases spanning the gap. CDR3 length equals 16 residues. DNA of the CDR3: TGTGCCAGCAGCTCTCGACAGGGGAGGGACACCGGGGAGCTGTTTTTT. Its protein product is CASSSRQGRDTGELFF.

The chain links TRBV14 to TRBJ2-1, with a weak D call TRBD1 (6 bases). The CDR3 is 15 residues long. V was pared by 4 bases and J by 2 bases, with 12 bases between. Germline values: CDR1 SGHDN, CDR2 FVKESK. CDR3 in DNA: TGTGCCAGCAGCCGTGGACAGATCACCTACAATGAGCAGTTCTTC. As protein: CASSRGQITYNEQFF.

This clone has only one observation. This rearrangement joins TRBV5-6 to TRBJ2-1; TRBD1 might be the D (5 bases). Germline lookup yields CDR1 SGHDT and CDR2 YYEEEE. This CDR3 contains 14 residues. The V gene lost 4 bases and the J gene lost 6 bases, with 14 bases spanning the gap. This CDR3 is CASSLAGQANEQFF. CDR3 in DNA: TGTGCCAGCAGCCTCGCAGGGCAGGCCAATGAGCAGTTCTTC.

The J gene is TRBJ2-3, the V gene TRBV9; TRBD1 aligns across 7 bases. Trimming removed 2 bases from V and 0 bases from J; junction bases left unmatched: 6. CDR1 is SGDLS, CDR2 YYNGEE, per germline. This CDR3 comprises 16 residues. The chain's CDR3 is CASSVRQGISTDTQYF. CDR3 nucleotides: TGTGCCAGCAGCGTGAGACAGGGTATAAGCACAGATACGCAGTATTTT.

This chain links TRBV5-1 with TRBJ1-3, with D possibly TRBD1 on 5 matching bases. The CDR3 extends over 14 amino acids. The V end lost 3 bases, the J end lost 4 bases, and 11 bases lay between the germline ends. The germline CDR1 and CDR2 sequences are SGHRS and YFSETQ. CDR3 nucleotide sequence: TGCGCCAGCAGCTCCCAGGGAGGGGGAAACACCATATATTTT. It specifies CASSSQGGGNTIYF.

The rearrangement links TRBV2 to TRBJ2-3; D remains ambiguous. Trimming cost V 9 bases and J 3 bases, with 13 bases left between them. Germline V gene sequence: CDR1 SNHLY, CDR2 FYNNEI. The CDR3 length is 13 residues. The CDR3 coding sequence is TGTGCCAGTGAGACTTACTTGACAGATACGCAGTATTTT. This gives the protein CASETYLTDTQYF.

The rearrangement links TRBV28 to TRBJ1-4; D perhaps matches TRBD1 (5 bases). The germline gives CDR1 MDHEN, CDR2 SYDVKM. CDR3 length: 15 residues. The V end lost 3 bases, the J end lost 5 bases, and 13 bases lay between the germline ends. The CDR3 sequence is CASSFWTEGNEKLFF. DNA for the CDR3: TGTGCCAGCAGTTTCTGGACGGAGGGGAATGAAAAACTGTTTTTT.

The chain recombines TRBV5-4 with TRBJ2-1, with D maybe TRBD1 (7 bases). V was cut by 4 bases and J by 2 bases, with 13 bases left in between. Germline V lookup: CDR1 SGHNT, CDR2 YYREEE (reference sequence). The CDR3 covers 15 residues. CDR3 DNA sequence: TGTGCCAGCAGCCAGGGGGGCAGGGCCTACAATGAGCAGTTCTTC. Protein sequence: CASSQGGRAYNEQFF.

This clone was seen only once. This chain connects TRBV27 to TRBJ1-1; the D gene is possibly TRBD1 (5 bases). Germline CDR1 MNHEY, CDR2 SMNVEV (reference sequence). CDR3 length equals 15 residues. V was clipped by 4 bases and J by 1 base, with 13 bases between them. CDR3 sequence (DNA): TGTGCCAGCAGTTCCCTAGGGGCCGGGAACACTGAAGCTTTCTTT. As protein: CASSSLGAGNTEAFF.

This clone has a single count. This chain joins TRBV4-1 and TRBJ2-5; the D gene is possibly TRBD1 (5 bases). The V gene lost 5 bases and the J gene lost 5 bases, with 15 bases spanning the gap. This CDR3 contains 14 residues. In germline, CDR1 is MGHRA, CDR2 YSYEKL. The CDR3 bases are TGCGCCAGCAGCTCAGGTCCAGGGTGGGAGACCCAGTACTTC. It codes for CASSSGPGWETQYF.